The clone carrying this TCR beta chain has at least ten counts. What it recognizes is unknown. This sample was included in a study of T cell repertoires in cytomegalovirus infection. Using its own MiXCR run on the reads, TCRdb lists one record per CDR3 protein. The data contain some 800,000 distinct CDR3 sequences, 25% to 30% of them singletons. The CDR3 is made up of 18 amino acids. Germline-derived CDR1 and CDR2 are LGHNA and YSLEER. Trimming removed 1 base from V and 1 base from J, with 19 bases in between. The specimen comprised cultured CD8+ T cells from PBMCs, sampled from culture after CMV antigen stimulation. The TCR comes from a human donor in good health (CMV status not recorded). Some clones in this sample may be carry-over from other donors' samples. This chain joins TRBV4-3 and TRBJ1-1; D is unresolved. The CDR3 is CASSQGRVTVPPNTEAFF. The DNA of the CDR3 is TGCGCCAGCAGCCAAGGGAGGGTCACTGTCCCGCCGAACACTGAAGCTTTCTTT.